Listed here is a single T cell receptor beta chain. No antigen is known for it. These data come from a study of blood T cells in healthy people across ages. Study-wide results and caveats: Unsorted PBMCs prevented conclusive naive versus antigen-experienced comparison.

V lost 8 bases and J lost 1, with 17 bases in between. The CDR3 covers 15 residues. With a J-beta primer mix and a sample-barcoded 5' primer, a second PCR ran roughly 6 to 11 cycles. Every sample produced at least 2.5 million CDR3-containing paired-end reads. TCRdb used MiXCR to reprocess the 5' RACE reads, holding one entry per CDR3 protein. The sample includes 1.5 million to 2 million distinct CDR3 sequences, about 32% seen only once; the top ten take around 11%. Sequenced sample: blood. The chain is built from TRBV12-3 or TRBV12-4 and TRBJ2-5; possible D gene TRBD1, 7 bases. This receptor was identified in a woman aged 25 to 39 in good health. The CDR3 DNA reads TGTGCCAGCGCGGGGTGGGACAGATCCCAAGAGACCCAGTACTTC. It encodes CASAGWDRSQETQYF.